This T cell receptor beta chain was recorded in a study of naive and memory T cell subsets. From the second PCR step, alpha and beta chains were amplified apart. Effector memory cells were sorted as CD45RA-CD27-, EMRA cells as CD45RA+CD27-. Both TRBC1 and TRBC2 were covered by a beta constant-region primer of two equimolar oligonucleotides. Ligated cDNA was amplified by four rounds of PCR with nested alpha and beta constant-region primers and SP2. Each CDR3 protein gets one entry after TCRdb re-called the UMI-ligation and nested PCR reads with MiXCR. The repertoire holds 30,000 to 40,000 distinct CDR3 sequences, less than 20% seen once, with about 3% in the top ten. The V end was cut by 1 base, the J end by 2 bases, with 7 bases between. The CDR3 has 13 amino acids. CDR1 and CDR2 (germline): SGHRS, YFSETQ.

The sample consisted of effector memory CD4+ T cells from blood. This sample's subset: effector memory, CD45RA- CD27-. The source is a human donor in good health. This chain joins TRBV5-1 and TRBJ2-7, with D uncertain. CDR3 amino acids: CASSLYPAYEQYF. In nucleotides, the CDR3 is TGCGCCAGCAGCTTGTACCCGGCCTACGAGCAGTACTTC.